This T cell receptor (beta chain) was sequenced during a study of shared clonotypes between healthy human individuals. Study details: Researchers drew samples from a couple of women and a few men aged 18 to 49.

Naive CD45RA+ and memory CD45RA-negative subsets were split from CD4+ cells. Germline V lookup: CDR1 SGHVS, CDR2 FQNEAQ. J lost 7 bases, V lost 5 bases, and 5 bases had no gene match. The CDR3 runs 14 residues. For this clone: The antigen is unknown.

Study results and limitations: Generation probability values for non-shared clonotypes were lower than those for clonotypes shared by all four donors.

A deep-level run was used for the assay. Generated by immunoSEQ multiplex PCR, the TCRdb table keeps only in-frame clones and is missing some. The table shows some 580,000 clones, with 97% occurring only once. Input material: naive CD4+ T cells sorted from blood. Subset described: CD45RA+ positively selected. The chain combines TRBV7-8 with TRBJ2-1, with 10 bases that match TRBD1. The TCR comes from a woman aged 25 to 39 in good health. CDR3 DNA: TGTGCCAGCAGCACCCGACAGGGGGCTAATGAGCAGTTCTTC. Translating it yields CASSTRQGANEQFF.